This TCR beta chain was profiled in a study of cytomegalovirus exposure and HLA in healthy donors. About the study: Some 80 million unique TCRs from HLA-typed donors were held in an early data release. Notes on the study in general: It was confirmed in vitro that three of the CMV-associated chains were specific for CMV antigens.

Trimming cost V 2 bases and J 4 bases, with 7 bases left between them. CDR1 SGDLS and CDR2 YYNGEE come from the germline V gene. The CDR3 runs 13 residues. This clone was seen just once. Antigen specificity is unknown. PCR primers comprised 60 Vbeta and 13 Jbeta primers. Here immunoSEQ multiplex PCR was the method, and the copy in TCRdb shows in-frame clones only, minus some. The table has 200,000 to 250,000 clones, about 80% seen once. The specimen was PBMCs. This chain links TRBV9 with TRBJ2-1, with D unresolved. This TCR derives from a girl aged 10-17 years in good health and CMV-seronegative. This CDR3 reads CASSVADYNEQFF. In DNA, the CDR3 is TGTGCCAGCAGCGTCGCAGATTACAATGAGCAGTTCTTC. Full variable domain (rest looked up from reference TRBV9 and TRBJ2-1): DSGVTQTPKHLITATGQRVTLRCSPRSGDLSVYWYQQSLDQGLQFLIQYYNGEERAKGNILERFSAQQFPDLHSELNLSSLELGDSALYFCASSVADYNEQFFGPGTRLTVL.